The entry below gives a single T cell receptor (beta chain) sequence along with its context. Here immunoSEQ multiplex PCR was the method, and the copy in TCRdb shows in-frame clones only, minus some. The sample holds about 94,000 clones, around 94% seen once. These data come from a study of T cell changes during pregnancy in multiple sclerosis. This CDR3 is built from 14 residues. The germline gives CDR1 MNHEY, CDR2 SMNVEV (reference sequence). The junction had 3 bases not matched to a gene; V was cut back by 3 bases and J by 5 bases. The sequence was collected from a female donor with multiple sclerosis, enrolled in a pregnancy study. The sample here was peripheral blood, taken in the third trimester of pregnancy. The chain joins TRBV27 to TRBJ1-2; 10 nucleotides agree with TRBD1. The CDR3 spells CASSFRDRGYGYTF. The CDR3 DNA is TGTGCCAGCAGTTTCAGGGACAGGGGTTATGGCTACACCTTC.